The 25 T cell receptor beta chains reported below all come from one sample, sequenced in a study of cytomegalovirus exposure and HLA in healthy donors. PCR involved 60 Vbeta and 13 Jbeta primers. Profiling relied on immunoSEQ multiplex PCR, and the TCRdb table lists in-frame clones only, not all of them. Here the sample spans 190,000 or so clones, over 65% being singletons. The sequenced sample consisted of PBMCs. The receptors come from a boy younger than 10 in good health and CMV-seronegative.

The rearrangement joins TRBV30 to TRBJ1-4; 8 positions match TRBD1. CDR1 is GTSNPN and CDR2 is SVGIG in the germline V gene (reference sequence). V shed 5 bases, J shed 7 bases, and the junction held 9 bases outside the gene matches. This CDR3 contains 14 residues. This CDR3 reads CAWHFRGQGEKLFF. The CDR3 DNA reads as TGTGCCTGGCATTTCAGGGGGCAAGGTGAAAAACTGTTTTTT.

CDR3 region: CASSFGETQYF. In nucleotides, the CDR3 is TGTGCCAGCAGCTTCGGGGAGACCCAGTACTTC. J is TRBJ2-5 and V is TRBV5-6; D is unclear. This CDR3 is built from 11 residues. The V and J ends lost 2 bases and 5 bases respectively, with 4 bases between them. Looked up from germline, CDR1 is SGHDT and CDR2 is YYEEEE.

This clone came up once. Other DNA sequences in the sample encode the same CDR3. The DNA of the CDR3 is TGTGCCAGCAGCCTGGACAGGGAGGGCACAGATACGCAGTATTTT. It is translated as CASSLDREGTDTQYF. V gene TRBV9 combines with J gene TRBJ2-3, with 8 bases lining up with TRBD1. The CDR3 is made up of 15 amino acids. Germline V lookup: CDR1 SGDLS, CDR2 YYNGEE. J gave up 1 base and V 4 bases, and 5 bases lay outside the gene matches.

This chain uses TRBV7-2 with TRBJ2-1, with D perhaps matching TRBD2 (5 bases). V shed 2 bases and J shed 4 bases, with 12 bases lying between them. The CDR3 spans 15 residues. Germline CDR1 reads SGHTA; CDR2 reads FQGNSA. Written as DNA, the CDR3 is TGTGCCAGCAGCTTACTCGGGGAACGGTACAATGAGCAGTTCTTC. Translation gives CASSLLGERYNEQFF.

The J gene is TRBJ2-3, the V gene TRBV7-2, with 11 bases aligning to TRBD2. Germline V gene lookup returns CDR1 SGHTA and CDR2 FQGNSA. V dropped 1 base and J dropped 8; count of bases not matched to a gene: 5. The CDR3 is 15 amino acids. The CDR3 here is CASSLELAGALTQYF. The CDR3 DNA sequence: TGTGCCAGCAGCTTAGAACTAGCGGGGGCCCTTACGCAGTATTTT.

This clone was counted between two and nine times. The CDR3 loop reads CASTIWGQTQETQYF. The CDR3 region has the DNA TGTGCCAGCACGATCTGGGGCCAAACACAAGAGACCCAGTACTTC. V usage is TRBV6-1 and J usage is TRBJ2-5; D possibly corresponds to TRBD1 (5 bases). Germline CDR1 reads MNHNS; CDR2 reads SASEGT. Trimming removed 7 bases at V and 2 bases at J, with 17 bases between. The CDR3 has 15 residues.

This clone was seen just once. The chain uses TRBV5-1 and TRBJ2-7; D might be TRBD2 (6 bases). This CDR3 has 17 amino acids. V dropped 3 bases and J dropped 0 bases, with 19 bases sitting between them. Per germline, CDR1 SGHRS and CDR2 YFSETQ. In DNA, the CDR3 is TGCGCCAGCAGCTCCTACTATAGCGGTGGGACCTCCTACGAGCAGTACTTC. Protein product: CASSSYYSGGTSYEQYF.

V gene TRBV15 combines with J gene TRBJ2-7, with 9 nucleotides matching TRBD2. Germline CDR1 is LNHNV and CDR2 is YYDKDF (reference sequence). V was clipped by 4 bases and J by 7 bases; unmatched bases: 5. CDR3 size: 13 residues. This CDR3 is CATSTALAGEQYF. In nucleotides, the CDR3 is TGTGCCACCAGCACAGCGCTAGCGGGGGAGCAGTACTTC.

DNA of the CDR3: TGTGCCAGCACTAGCGGGGGGTCCTACAATGAGCAGTTCTTC. It yields the protein CASTSGGSYNEQFF. This sequence joins TRBV9 and TRBJ2-1; the match to TRBD2 covers 11 bases. Looked up from germline, CDR1 is SGDLS and CDR2 is YYNGEE. The CDR3 sequence is 14 residues long. After removal of 6 bases from V and 1 base from J, the junction contained 0 bases not matched to a gene.

The V gene is TRBV18, the J gene TRBJ1-2, with 7 nucleotides matching TRBD1. The germline gives CDR1 KGHSH, CDR2 LQKENI. CDR3 length: 13 residues. Losses at the gene ends were 2 bases for V and 3 bases for J; bases not matched to a gene: 0. The CDR3 protein is CASSPTGDYGYTF. The DNA of the CDR3 is TGTGCCAGCTCACCAACAGGGGACTATGGCTACACCTTC. The full variable domain, in which reference TRBV18 and TRBJ1-2 provide the parts outside the CDR3, is NAGVMQNPRHLVRRRGQEARLRCSPMKGHSHVYWYRQLPEEGLKFMVYLQKENIIDESGMPKERFSAEFPKEGPSILRIQQVVRGDSAAYFCASSPTGDYGYTFGSGTRLTVV.

This clone was seen once. V usage is TRBV19 and J usage is TRBJ2-6, with D hard to call. The length of the CDR3 is 14 residues. Per the germline V gene, CDR1 is LNHDA and CDR2 is SQIVND (reference sequence). V lost 3 bases, J lost 0 bases, and 3 bases lay in between. In DNA, the CDR3 is TGTGCCAGTAGTATGAGCTCTGGGGCCAACGTCCTGACTTTC. It translates to CASSMSSGANVLTF.

For this clone: At one end the junction does not follow the germline gene, possibly because of a read error. The chain carries TRBV2 and TRBJ2-2; weak D call: TRBD2 (6 bases). CDR3 size: 13 residues. CDR1 is SNHLY, CDR2 FYNNEI, per germline. CDR3 loop: CASGRESTGGLFF. As DNA, the CDR3 is TGTGCCAGCGGTCGAGAGTCCACCGGGGGGCTGTTTTTT.

The chain uses TRBV9 and TRBJ2-3, with TRBD1 matching over 9 bases. Trimming cost V 0 bases and J 3 bases; bases outside gene matches: 5. In germline, CDR1 is SGDLS, CDR2 YYNGEE. The CDR3 covers 16 residues. This CDR3 is CASSVGVGTGTDTQYF. Written as DNA, the CDR3 is TGTGCCAGCAGCGTAGGAGTAGGGACAGGGACAGATACGCAGTATTTT.

The chain joins TRBV11-2 to TRBJ1-6, with 7 nucleotides matching TRBD1. This CDR3 has 14 amino acids. The V and J ends lost 2 bases and 8 bases, in that order; junction bases with no gene match: 3. CDR1 and CDR2 (germline): SGHAT, FQNNGV. CDR3 residues: CASSLRQGDSPLHF. Here the CDR3 DNA reads TGTGCCAGCAGCTTAAGGCAGGGGGATTCACCCCTCCACTTT.

This rearrangement joins TRBV11-2 to TRBJ1-1; D is unclear. This CDR3 spans 12 amino acids. V lost 1 base, J lost 10 bases, and 10 bases lay in between. Germline V lookup: CDR1 SGHAT, CDR2 FQNNGV. CDR3 nucleotide sequence: TGTGCCAGCAGCTTAGGCGATTATGGAGCTTTCTTT. It is translated as CASSLGDYGAFF.

The chain combines TRBV4-1 with TRBJ2-2; tentatively, D is TRBD1 (6 bases). Trimming stripped 5 bases from V and 5 bases from J, with 15 bases between. Germline V CDR1 and CDR2: MGHRA, YSYEKL. CDR3 length: 15 residues. The CDR3 coding sequence is TGCGCCAGCAGCATAATTACACAGGGAACCGGGGAGCTGTTTTTT. This encodes CASSIITQGTGELFF.

The rearrangement joins TRBV6-6 to TRBJ1-3, with a tentative D call TRBD1 (5 bases). The germline V gene encodes CDR1 MNHNY and CDR2 SVGAGI (reference sequence). The CDR3 length is 16 residues. V was pared by 1 base and J by 0 bases, with 10 bases between. This CDR3 reads CASSYLGTHSGNTIYF. CDR3 sequence (DNA): TGTGCCAGCAGTTACTTAGGGACTCACTCTGGAAACACCATATATTTT.

The rearrangement links TRBV5-1 to TRBJ2-2, with D tentatively TRBD2 (6 bases). V shed 4 bases and J shed 0 bases, with 13 bases lying between them. Germline V CDR1 and CDR2: SGHRS, YFSETQ. CDR3 length: 16 residues. For the CDR3, the DNA is TGCGCCAGCAGCCAAACTCTAGCGCCGAACACCGGGGAGCTGTTTTTT. This gives the protein CASSQTLAPNTGELFF.

The CDR3 DNA follows: TGTGCCATCAGTCTGGAACCGAACGAGGGCGAGCAGTACTTC. Its translation is CAISLEPNEGEQYF. This chain connects TRBV10-3 to TRBJ2-7; tentatively, D is TRBD2 (5 bases). Trimming cost V 5 bases and J 6 bases, with 17 bases left between them. This CDR3 has 14 residues. Germline values: CDR1 ENHRY, CDR2 SYGVKD.

The CDR3 region is CASSTQGVTEAFF. The CDR3 region has the DNA TGTGCCAGCAGTACCCAGGGGGTCACTGAAGCTTTCTTT. This rearrangement joins TRBV6-6 to TRBJ1-1; 7 bases agree with TRBD1. Looked up from germline, CDR1 is MNHNY and CDR2 is SVGAGI (reference sequence). The trim removed 5 bases at V and 4 bases at J, leaving 4 bases unmatched. The CDR3 spans 13 residues.

Remarks on this clone: Compared with germline, one end of the junction differs, possibly owing to a read error. The gene calls are TRBV7-2 and TRBJ1-1, with a tentative D call TRBD1 (5 bases). From germline, CDR1 is SGHTA and CDR2 FQGNSA. The CDR3 is 12 amino acids. The CDR3 loop is CASSLDTTGAFF. CDR3 DNA sequence: TGTGCCAGCAGCTTGGACACGACTGGAGCTTTCTTT.

V gene TRBV14 combines with J gene TRBJ2-1, with 9 nucleotides matching TRBD2. Trimming removed 4 bases from V and 7 bases from J; junction bases left unmatched: 8. This CDR3 comprises 15 residues. The germline gives CDR1 SGHDN, CDR2 FVKESK. In DNA form, the CDR3 reads TGTGCCAGCAGCCGGGGGCGGGGGGGCCGGAATGAGCAGTTCTTC. Protein product: CASSRGRGGRNEQFF.

This clone was recorded once. Other DNA sequences in this sample translate to the same CDR3. The rearrangement uses TRBV11-2 and TRBJ2-7; TRBD1 is a possible D gene (5 bases). The CDR3 has 12 residues. CDR1 is SGHAT, CDR2 FQNNGV, per germline. Trimming left V 3 bases short and J 3 bases short, with 6 bases between. The CDR3 spells CASSLQGYEQYF. CDR3 sequence (DNA): TGTGCCAGCAGCTTGCAGGGCTACGAGCAGTACTTC.

V and J are TRBV7-2 and TRBJ2-3, with D perhaps matching TRBD2 (6 bases). This CDR3 contains 18 residues. Germline V CDR1 and CDR2: SGHTA, FQGNSA. The V gene lost 5 bases and the J gene lost 2 bases, with 23 bases spanning the gap. The CDR3: CASSREGWGGVITDTQYF. The CDR3 region has the DNA TGTGCCAGCAGCCGGGAAGGGTGGGGCGGGGTCATCACAGATACGCAGTATTTT.

The chain couples TRBV4-2 to TRBJ2-5; TRBD2 might be the D (7 bases). The V gene lost 0 bases and the J gene lost 4 bases, with 12 bases spanning the gap. CDR1 and CDR2 from the germline V gene are LGHNA and YNFKEQ. The length of the CDR3 is 15 residues. CDR3 coding DNA: TGTGCCAGCAGCCAAGAAGGGGGGGCCGGAGAGACCCAGTACTTC. It codes for CASSQEGGAGETQYF.